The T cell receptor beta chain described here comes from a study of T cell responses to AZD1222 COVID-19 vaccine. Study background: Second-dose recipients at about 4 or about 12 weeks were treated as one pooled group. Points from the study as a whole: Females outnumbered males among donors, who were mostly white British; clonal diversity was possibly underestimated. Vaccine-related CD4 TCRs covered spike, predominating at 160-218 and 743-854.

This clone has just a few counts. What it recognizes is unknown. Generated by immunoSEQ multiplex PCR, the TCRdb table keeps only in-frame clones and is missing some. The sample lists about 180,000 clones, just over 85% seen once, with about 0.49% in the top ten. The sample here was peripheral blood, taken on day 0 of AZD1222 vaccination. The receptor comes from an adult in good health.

The CDR3 here is CASSLQTGRGIGELFF. DNA for the CDR3: TGTGCCAGCAGCTTACAGACAGGGCGTGGGATCGGGGAGCTGTTTTTT. This chain joins TRBV7-3 and TRBJ2-2, with 7 bases identical to TRBD1. After removal of 2 bases from V and 7 bases from J, the junction contained 10 bases not matched to a gene. Per the germline V gene, CDR1 is SGHTA and CDR2 is FQGTGA. This CDR3 comprises 16 residues. Complete variable domain (other parts from reference TRBV7-3 and TRBJ2-2): GAGVSQTPSNKVTEKGKYVELRCDPISGHTALYWYRQSLGQGPEFLIYFQGTGAADDSGLPNDRFFAVRPEGSVSTLKIQRTERGDSAVYLCASSLQTGRGIGELFFGEGSRLTVL.